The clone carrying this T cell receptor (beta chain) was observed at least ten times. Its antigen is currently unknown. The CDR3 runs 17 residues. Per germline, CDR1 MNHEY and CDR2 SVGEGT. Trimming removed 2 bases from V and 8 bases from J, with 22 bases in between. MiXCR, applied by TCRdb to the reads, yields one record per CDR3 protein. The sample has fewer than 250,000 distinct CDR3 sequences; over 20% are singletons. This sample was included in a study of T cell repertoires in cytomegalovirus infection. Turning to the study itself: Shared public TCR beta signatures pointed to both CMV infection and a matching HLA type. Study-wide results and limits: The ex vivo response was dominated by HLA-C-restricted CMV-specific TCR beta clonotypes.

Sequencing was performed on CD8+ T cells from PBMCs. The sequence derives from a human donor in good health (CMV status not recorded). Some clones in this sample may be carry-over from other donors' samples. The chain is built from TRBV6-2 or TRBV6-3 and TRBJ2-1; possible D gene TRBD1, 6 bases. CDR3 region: CASSYLLPTGTKDEQFF. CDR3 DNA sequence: TGTGCCAGCAGTTACCTCCTTCCAACCGGGACAAAGGATGAGCAGTTCTTC.